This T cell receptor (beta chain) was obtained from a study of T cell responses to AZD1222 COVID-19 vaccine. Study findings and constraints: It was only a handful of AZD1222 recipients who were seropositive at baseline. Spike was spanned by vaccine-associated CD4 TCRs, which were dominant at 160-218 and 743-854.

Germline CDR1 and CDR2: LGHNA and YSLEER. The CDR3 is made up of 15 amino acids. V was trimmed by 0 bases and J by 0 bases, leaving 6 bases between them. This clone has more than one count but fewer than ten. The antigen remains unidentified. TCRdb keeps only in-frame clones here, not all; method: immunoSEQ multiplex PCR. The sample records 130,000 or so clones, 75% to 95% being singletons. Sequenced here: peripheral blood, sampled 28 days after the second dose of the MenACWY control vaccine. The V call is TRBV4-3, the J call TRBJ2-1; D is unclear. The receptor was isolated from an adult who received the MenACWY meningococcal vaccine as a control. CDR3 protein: CASSQDRGSYNEQFF. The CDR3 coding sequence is TGCGCCAGCAGCCAAGACAGAGGCTCCTACAATGAGCAGTTCTTC.